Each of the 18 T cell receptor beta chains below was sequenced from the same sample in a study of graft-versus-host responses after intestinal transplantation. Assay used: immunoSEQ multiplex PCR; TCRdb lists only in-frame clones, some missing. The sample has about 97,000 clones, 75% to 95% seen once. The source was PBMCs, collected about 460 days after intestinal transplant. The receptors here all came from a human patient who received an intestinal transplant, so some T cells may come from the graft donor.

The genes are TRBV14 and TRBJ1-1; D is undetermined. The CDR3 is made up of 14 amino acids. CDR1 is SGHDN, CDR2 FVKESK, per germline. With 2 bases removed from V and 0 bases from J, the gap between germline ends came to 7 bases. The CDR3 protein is CASSQWDMNTEAFF. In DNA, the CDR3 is TGTGCCAGCAGCCAATGGGATATGAACACTGAAGCTTTCTTT. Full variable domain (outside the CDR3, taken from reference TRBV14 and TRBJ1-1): EAGVTQFPSHSVIEKGQTVTLRCDPISGHDNLYWYRRVMGKEIKFLLHFVKESKQDESGMPNNRFLAERTGGTYSTLKVQPAELEDSGVYFCASSQWDMNTEAFFGQGTRLTVV.

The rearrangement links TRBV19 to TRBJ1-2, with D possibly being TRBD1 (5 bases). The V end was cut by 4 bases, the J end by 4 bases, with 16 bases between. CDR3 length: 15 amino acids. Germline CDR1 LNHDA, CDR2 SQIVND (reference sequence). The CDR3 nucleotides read TGTGCCAGTAGTACCCCCCGGGACCGGACCTATGGCTACACCTTC. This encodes CASSTPRDRTYGYTF. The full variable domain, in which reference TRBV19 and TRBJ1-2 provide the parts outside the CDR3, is DGGITQSPKYLFRKEGQNVTLSCEQNLNHDAMYWYRQDPGQGLRLIYYSQIVNDFQKGDIAEGYSVSREKKESFPLTVTSAQKNPTAFYLCASSTPRDRTYGYTFGSGTRLTVV.

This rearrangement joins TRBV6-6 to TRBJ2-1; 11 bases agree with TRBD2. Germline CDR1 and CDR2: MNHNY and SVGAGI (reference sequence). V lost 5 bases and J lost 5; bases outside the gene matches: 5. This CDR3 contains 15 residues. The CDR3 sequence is CASSPRLAGHNEQFF. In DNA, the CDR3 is TGTGCCAGCAGTCCTCGACTAGCGGGGCACAATGAGCAGTTCTTC.

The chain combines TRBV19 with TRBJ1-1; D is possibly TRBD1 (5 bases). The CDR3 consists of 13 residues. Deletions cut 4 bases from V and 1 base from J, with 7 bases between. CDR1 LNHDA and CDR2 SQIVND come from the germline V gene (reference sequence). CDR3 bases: TGTGCCAGTAGTAGTACAGGGAACACTGAAGCTTTCTTT. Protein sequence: CASSSTGNTEAFF.

The CDR3 DNA follows: TGTGCCAGCAGCGCCCCAGACAGGGGGAACTATGGCTACACCTTC. Its protein is CASSAPDRGNYGYTF. V and J are TRBV6-5 and TRBJ1-2; 9 nucleotides agree with TRBD1. Per germline, CDR1 MNHEY and CDR2 SVGAGI. CDR3 length: 15 amino acids. The V gene end was trimmed by 6 bases and the J gene end by 2 bases; junction bases not matched to a gene: 7.

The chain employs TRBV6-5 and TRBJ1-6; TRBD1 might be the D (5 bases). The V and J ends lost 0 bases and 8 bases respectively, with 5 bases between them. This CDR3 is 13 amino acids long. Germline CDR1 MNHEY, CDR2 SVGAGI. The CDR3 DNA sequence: TGTGCCAGCAGTTACTCGGGGGATTCACCCCTCCACTTT. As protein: CASSYSGDSPLHF.

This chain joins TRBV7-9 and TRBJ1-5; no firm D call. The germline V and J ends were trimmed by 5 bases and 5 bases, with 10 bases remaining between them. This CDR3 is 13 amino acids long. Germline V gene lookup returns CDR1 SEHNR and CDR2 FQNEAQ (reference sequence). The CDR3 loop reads CASSPGRDQPQHF. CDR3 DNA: TGTGCCAGCAGCCCCGGACGGGATCAGCCCCAGCATTTT.

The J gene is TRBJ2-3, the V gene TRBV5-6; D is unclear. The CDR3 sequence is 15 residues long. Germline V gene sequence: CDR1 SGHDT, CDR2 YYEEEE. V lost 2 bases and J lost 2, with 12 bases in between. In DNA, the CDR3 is TGTGCCAGCAGCTTCGTTTGGGGATCCACAGATACGCAGTATTTT. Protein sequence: CASSFVWGSTDTQYF.

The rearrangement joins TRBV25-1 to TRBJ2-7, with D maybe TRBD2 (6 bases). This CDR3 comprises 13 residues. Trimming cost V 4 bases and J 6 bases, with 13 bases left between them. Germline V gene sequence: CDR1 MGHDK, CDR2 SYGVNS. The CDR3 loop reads CASSGYRGGEQYF. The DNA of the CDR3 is TGTGCCAGCAGTGGGTATCGGGGAGGCGAGCAGTACTTC.

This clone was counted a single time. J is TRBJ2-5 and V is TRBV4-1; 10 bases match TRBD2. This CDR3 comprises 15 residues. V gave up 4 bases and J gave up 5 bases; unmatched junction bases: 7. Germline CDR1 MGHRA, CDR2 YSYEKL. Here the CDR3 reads CASSLSGGAGETQYF. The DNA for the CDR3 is TGCGCCAGCAGCCTCAGCGGGGGGGCGGGGGAGACCCAGTACTTC.

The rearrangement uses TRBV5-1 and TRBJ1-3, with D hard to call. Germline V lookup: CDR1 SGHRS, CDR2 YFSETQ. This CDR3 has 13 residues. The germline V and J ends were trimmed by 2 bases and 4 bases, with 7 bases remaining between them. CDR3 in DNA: TGCGCCAGCAGCTTCGAGGGAGGAAACACCATATATTTT. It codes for CASSFEGGNTIYF.

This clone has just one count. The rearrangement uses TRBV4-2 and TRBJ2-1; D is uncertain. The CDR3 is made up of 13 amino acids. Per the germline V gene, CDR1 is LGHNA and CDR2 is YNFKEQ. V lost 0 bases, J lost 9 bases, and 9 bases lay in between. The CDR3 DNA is TGTGCCAGCAGCCAAGAATGGCGTAGTGAGCAGTTCTTC. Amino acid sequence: CASSQEWRSEQFF.

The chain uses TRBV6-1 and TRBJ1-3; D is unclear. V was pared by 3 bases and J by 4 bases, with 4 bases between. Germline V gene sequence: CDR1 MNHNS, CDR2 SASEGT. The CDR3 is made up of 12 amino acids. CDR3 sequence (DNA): TGTGCCAGCAGTGACCGGGGAAACACCATATATTTT. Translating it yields CASSDRGNTIYF.

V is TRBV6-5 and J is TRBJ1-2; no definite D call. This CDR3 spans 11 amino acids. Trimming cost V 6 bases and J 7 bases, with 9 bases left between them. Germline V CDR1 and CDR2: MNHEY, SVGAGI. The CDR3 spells CASSNKLGYTF. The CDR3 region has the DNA TGTGCCAGCAGCAACAAGCTTGGCTACACCTTC.

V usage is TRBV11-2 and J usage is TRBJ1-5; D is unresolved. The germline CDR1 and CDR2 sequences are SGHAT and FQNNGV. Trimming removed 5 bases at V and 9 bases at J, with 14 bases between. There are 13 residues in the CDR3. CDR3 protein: CASSRSSGGPQHF. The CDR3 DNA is TGTGCCAGCAGCCGGTCATCTGGAGGGCCCCAGCATTTT. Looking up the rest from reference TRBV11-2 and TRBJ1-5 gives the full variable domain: EAGVAQSPRYKIIEKRQSVAFWCNPISGHATLYWYQQILGQGPKLLIQFQNNGVVDDSQLPKDRFSAERLKGVDSTLKIQPAKLEDSAVYLCASSRSSGGPQHFGDGTRLSIL.

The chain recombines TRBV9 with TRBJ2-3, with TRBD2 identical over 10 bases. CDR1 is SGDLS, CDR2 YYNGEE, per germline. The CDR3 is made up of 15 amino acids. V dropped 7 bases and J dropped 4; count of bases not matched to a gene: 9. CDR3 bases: TGTGCCAGCGGCCCTGGAGCGGGGGGGCCAGATACGCAGTATTTT. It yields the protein CASGPGAGGPDTQYF.

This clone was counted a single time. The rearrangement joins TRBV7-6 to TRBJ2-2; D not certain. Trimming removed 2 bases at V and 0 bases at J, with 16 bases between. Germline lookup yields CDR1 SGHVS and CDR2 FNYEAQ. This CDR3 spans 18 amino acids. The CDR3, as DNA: TGTGCCAGCAGCTTATATTTATTGACACCTTCGAACACCGGGGAGCTGTTTTTT. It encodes CASSLYLLTPSNTGELFF.

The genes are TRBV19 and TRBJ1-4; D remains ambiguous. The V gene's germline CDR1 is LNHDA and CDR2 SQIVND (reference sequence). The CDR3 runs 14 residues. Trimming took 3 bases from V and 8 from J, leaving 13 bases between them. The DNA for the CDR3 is TGTGCCAGTAGTATGACCGGGCTCGAGGAAAAACTGTTTTTT. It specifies CASSMTGLEEKLFF. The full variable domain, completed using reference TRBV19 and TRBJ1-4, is DGGITQSPKYLFRKEGQNVTLSCEQNLNHDAMYWYRQDPGQGLRLIYYSQIVNDFQKGDIAEGYSVSREKKESFPLTVTSAQKNPTAFYLCASSMTGLEEKLFFGSGTQLSVL.